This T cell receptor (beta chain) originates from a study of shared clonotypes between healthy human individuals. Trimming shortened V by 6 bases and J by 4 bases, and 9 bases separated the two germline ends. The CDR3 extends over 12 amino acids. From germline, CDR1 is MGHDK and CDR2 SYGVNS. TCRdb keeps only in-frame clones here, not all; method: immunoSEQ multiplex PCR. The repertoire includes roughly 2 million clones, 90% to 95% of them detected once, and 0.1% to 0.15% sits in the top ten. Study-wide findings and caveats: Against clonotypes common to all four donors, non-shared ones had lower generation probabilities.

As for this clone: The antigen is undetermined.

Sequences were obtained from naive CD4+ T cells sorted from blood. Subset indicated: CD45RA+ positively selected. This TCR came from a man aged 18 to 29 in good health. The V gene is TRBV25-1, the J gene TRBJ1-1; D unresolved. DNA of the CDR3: TGTGCCAGCAGGGGGTTCCGCACTGAAGCTTTCTTT. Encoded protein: CASRGFRTEAFF.